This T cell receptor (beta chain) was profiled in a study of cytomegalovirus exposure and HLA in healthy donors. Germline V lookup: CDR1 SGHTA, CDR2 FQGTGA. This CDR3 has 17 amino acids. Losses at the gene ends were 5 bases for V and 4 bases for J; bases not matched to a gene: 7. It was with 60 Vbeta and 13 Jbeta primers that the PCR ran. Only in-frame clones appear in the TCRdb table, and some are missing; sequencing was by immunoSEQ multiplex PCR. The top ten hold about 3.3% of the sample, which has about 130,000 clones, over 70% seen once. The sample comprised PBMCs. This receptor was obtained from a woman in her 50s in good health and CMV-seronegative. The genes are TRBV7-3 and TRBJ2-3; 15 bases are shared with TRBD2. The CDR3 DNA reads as TGTGCCAGCAGCCCTAATGGACTAGCGGGAGGGCCAGATACGCAGTATTTT. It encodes CASSPNGLAGGPDTQYF.